This T cell receptor (beta chain) was observed in a study of regulatory T cells in long-lasting Graves disease (dated by TCRdb to the early 2020s). The study in broad terms: Antithyroid drugs had been taken for less than 3 months by newly diagnosed Graves' disease patients. This study used TCR sequencing and RNA sequencing of peripheral blood to compare persistent Graves' disease patients against newly diagnosed Graves' disease patients. The study was conducted in China and was registered as a clinical trial. A total of about 35 samples underwent TCR sequencing, from roughly 13 patients with persistent Graves' disease and approximately 20 patients with newly diagnosed Graves' disease. Overall study results and their limits: Only the TCR beta chain was sequenced and analyzed. Persistent disease showed preferential use of TRBV28, TRBJ1-2 and TRBJ2-5, whereas newly diagnosed disease favored TRBV20-1 and TRBJ2-1. Persistent Graves' disease patients showed lower TCR Shannon entropy and fewer highly expanded clones than newly diagnosed patients, suggesting clonal expansion. The study examined only peripheral blood because the primary lesion, thyroid tissue, could not be accessed. The small sample size was acknowledged by the authors as a limitation that may reduce accuracy. Persistent patients shared more public clonotypes among themselves (around 2,500) than newly diagnosed patients did (about 970).

Library preparation employed multiplex PCR. These reads were obtained on an Illumina HiSeq 4000. TCR beta libraries were built with iRepertoire HTBI primers and Arm-PCR amplification of CDR3 regions. Before sequencing, the PCR products underwent gel purification. In the source study's methods: Across samples, fewer than 70 TRBV and 13 to 15 TRBJ segments were identified and used for gene usage analysis of CDR3 amino acid clonotypes. Filtered high-quality paired reads were merged into contigs using COPE and FqMerger. BLAST was used to align contigs to IMGT TRBV, TRBD and TRBJ reference genes, with CDR3 defined following IMGT. Any clonotype with a frequency above 0.1% was classified as a highly expanded clone. Shannon entropy was used to measure repertoire diversity, and the Gini coefficient was used to measure V-J evenness. A clonotype was considered public if more than one individual shared it. TCRdb applied fastp at Q25 and MiXCR to the public reads, then kept only in-frame beta chains. All rows with the same CDR3 protein become a single entry with the most common DNA and genes. The authors' filters were not applied to this entry. This sample lists 500,000 or so distinct CDR3 sequences; 16% were detected once. The ten top clones hold approximately 25% of the sample.

The CDR3 has 14 amino acids, counting the end cysteine and phenylalanine. This entry keeps only the CDR3 DNA: 42 bases, framed from base 1. Trimming leaves V shorter by 0 bases and J shorter by 3 bases, with the junction holding 2 bases beyond the gene matches. CDR1 and CDR2 (MNHEY, SMNVEV) derive from the germline V gene (reference sequence). The sample's time point, from its label and the paper: newly diagnosed GD, antithyroid drugs for less than 3 months. For both TCR sequencing and RNA sequencing, RNA was extracted from PBMCs using TRIzol. Graves' disease was diagnosed according to American Thyroid Association guidelines. Recruitment of patients was carried out at an endocrinology department in Xi'an, China. Each patient gave approximately 8.8 milliliters of peripheral blood, collected in an EDTA anticoagulant tube. Ficoll Paque Plus density gradient separation was used to isolate PBMCs, and no further T cell sorting was performed. An Agilent 2100 Bioanalyzer and agarose gel were used to assess RNA quality, and a NanoDrop 2000 was used to measure RNA concentration.

This clonotype showed up just a few times. This clone's antigen is unknown. One base away there is no much larger clone; base qualities are not given. The sample was also linked to a second study, of T cells in Graves' hyperthyroidism and ophthalmopathy. The second paper further reports: Stable Graves' hyperthyroidism was defined as the absence of progression to ophthalmopathy over 18 months of follow-up. Hyperthyroidism patients were newly diagnosed, had a disease duration of under 2 months, and were aged 18 to 65 years. Patients with uncontrolled infections, other autoimmune diseases, pregnancy or lactation were excluded. Diagnoses relied on clinical symptoms, serum thyroxine and TRAb, thyroid ultrasound and orbital computed tomography. A first-round RT-PCR of the TCR CDR3 used the HTBI primer set with the Qiagen OneStep RT-PCR kit. Most expanded thyroid clonotypes (frequency above 0.001) were also detected in blood, suggesting blood repertoires may reflect thyroid immune responses. A 13 V-J signature model separated ophthalmopathy from stable hyperthyroidism, with over 85% sensitivity and 81% to 82% specificity in cross-validation and 80%/75% in testing. In validation, progression to ophthalmopathy was predicted by the model with 70.59% sensitivity and 72.22% specificity, a median of roughly 6 months before onset. To identify TCR V-J signatures that set the groups apart, the researchers used a discovery cohort of about a hundred patients, made up of under 50 with Graves' ophthalmopathy and 57 with stable Graves' hyperthyroidism. Whether ophthalmopathy could be predicted prospectively was tested in an independent validation cohort made up of about 18 hyperthyroidism patients plus 17 patients who later progressed to ophthalmopathy. The 80 to 100 discovery patients were randomly divided into training and test sets at a 7:3 ratio. In addition, the study compared T-cell repertoires in thyroid tissue and in blood from roughly six Graves' hyperthyroidism patients. After blood sampling, hyperthyroidism patients were treated with methimazole at a starting dose of 30 mg daily, and ophthalmopathy patients were treated with high-dose intravenous methylprednisolone. The libraries were constructed in a second round of multiplex PCR and then size-selected and purified. Paired-end sequencing of the libraries was performed with 100 bp reads on an Illumina HiSeq2000. Raw data were processed with SOAPnuke, discarding reads with adapters, uncalled bases, mean Phred below 15, or no exact constant-primer or identifier match. High-quality paired reads were merged with COPE v1.2.5, and unique nucleotide sequences were defined as clonotypes. MiTCR v1.1 was used to align the clonotypes against IMGT TRBV, TRBD and TRBJ reference segments. Analysis was restricted to V-J combinations with a frequency above 0.0001, which covered 99.2% of repertoires. The TCS score was defined as F50 (clonal expansion) divided by E x V (chaos), with BLOSUM62-based TCRdist calculated between CDR3 peptides within each V-J. Welch's t-statistics and random forest reduced 500 to 650 V-J features to 10 to 15, which were used in a naive Bayes classifier (R e1071). Sample size was not statistically predetermined, and investigators were not blinded to group allocation. The paper describes TCR Vbeta CDR3 sequencing of more than 120 peripheral blood samples, made up of 43 ophthalmopathy patients, over 70 hyperthyroidism patients and 17 progressor patients.

The sequence was obtained from a woman aged 35-65 years with Graves disease. Donor details come from another sample of the same person, matched by shared clones. The specimen was peripheral blood mononuclear cells (PBMCs), collected at new diagnosis, from a patient treated with antithyroid drugs. The chain uses TRBV27 and TRBJ2-7; 7 bases in the middle match TRBD1. The CDR3 protein: CASSLSGQFYEQYF. In nucleotide form, the sequence is TGTGCCAGCAGTTTATCGGGACAGTTCTACGAGCAGTACTTC.